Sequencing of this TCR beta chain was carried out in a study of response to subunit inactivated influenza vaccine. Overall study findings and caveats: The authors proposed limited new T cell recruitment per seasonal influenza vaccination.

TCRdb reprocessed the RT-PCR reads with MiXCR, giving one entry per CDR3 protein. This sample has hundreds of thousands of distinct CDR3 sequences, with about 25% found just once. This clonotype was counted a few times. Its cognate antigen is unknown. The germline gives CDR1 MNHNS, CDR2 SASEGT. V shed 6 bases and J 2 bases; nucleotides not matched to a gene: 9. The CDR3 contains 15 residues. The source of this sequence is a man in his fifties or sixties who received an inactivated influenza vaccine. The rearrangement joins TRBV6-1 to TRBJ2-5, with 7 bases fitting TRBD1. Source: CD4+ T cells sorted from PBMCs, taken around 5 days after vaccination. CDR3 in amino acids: CASSFTGTVQETQYF. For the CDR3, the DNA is TGTGCCAGCAGCTTTACAGGGACAGTACAAGAGACCCAGTACTTC.